A selection of T cell receptor beta chains follows, all from one sample in a study of technical replicates of blood from a few donors. TCRdb's table, derived via immunoSEQ multiplex PCR, lists solely in-frame clones and lacks some. The data hold about 82,000 clones, with over 90% observed a single time. Sequencing used T cells isolated from PBMCs. These TCRs come from a human donor in good health. CDR3s include the opening cysteine and the closing phenylalanine or tryptophan. The order of the fields is CDR3 length, V gene, clone size, D gene, J gene, CDR3 DNA, CDR3 protein. A D gene is named only where the DNA matches it firmly. Part of the rows lack a size; the others show once, few, many or a class for expanded clones.

13,TRBV9,NA,TRBD1,TRBJ2-7,TGTGCCAGCAGCGCACAGGGGTTGTACGAGCAGTACTTC,CASSAQGLYEQYF
16,TRBV9,NA,NA,TRBJ1-3,TGTGCCAGCAGCGTTCACGGAGGGTATTCTGGAAACACCATATATTTT,CASSVHGGYSGNTIYF
14,TRBV28,NA,NA,TRBJ2-1,TGTGCCAGCAGTTTAGTAGCGAGCTTGGATGAGCAGTTCTTC,CASSLVASLDEQFF
15,TRBV7-3,few,TRBD1,TRBJ1-1,TGTGCCAGCAGCTTTGGGACAGGGGGGAACACTGAAGCTTTCTTT,CASSFGTGGNTEAFF
16,TRBV19,NA,NA,TRBJ2-1,TGTGCCAGTAGTATTATGTCGGGAGAGACGTACAATGAGCAGTTCTTC,CASSIMSGETYNEQFF
16,TRBV7-8,NA,TRBD1,TRBJ1-5,TGTGCCAGCAGCCGCCGTTTTGACAGGGGTCATCAGCCCCAGCATTTT,CASSRRFDRGHQPQHF
16,TRBV27,NA,TRBD2,TRBJ2-7,TGTGCCAGCGGCGACGGGACTAGCGGGAGTTCCCACGAGCAGTACTTC,CASGDGTSGSSHEQYF
12,TRBV2,NA,TRBD1,TRBJ1-4,TGTGCCAGCAAAGGGACAGGCGAAAAACTGTTTTTT,CASKGTGEKLFF
13,TRBV6-5,NA,TRBD1,TRBJ1-4,TGTGCCAGCAGTTTAGGGACAGGTGGAAAACTGTTTTTT,CASSLGTGGKLFF
13,TRBV5-1,NA,NA,TRBJ2-1,TGCGCCAGCAGCTTAAGACTAGAGGATGAGCAGTTCTTC,CASSLRLEDEQFF
18,TRBV19,once,TRBD2,TRBJ2-2,TGTGCCAGTAGTTCCGAAAGGACTAGCGAGACGACTTCCGGGGAGCTGTTTTTT,CASSSERTSETTSGELFF
15,TRBV5-6,NA,NA,TRBJ2-1,TGTGCCAGCAGCTTGGCTGTGAGCTCCTACAATGAGCAGTTCTTC,CASSLAVSSYNEQFF
16,TRBV4-1,NA,NA,TRBJ2-3,TGCGCCAGCAGCCAAGATCGTCAGACTATCACAGATACGCAGTATTTT,CASSQDRQTITDTQYF
14,TRBV19,NA,TRBD2,TRBJ2-7,TGTGCCAGTAGTATGACTAGCGGGAGCTACGAGCAGTACTTC,CASSMTSGSYEQYF
14,TRBV27,NA,NA,TRBJ2-7,TGTGCCAGCAGTTTCTTTTACAGGGACTACGAGCAGTACTTC,CASSFFYRDYEQYF
13,TRBV7-2,NA,NA,TRBJ2-7,TGTGCCAGCAGCCCTGACAGGTCCGGGCAGCAGTACTTC,CASSPDRSGQQYF
12,TRBV30,NA,NA,TRBJ2-1,TGTGCCTGGAGTGTTCAAGCCAATGAGCAGTTCTTC,CAWSVQANEQFF
12,TRBV27,NA,NA,TRBJ1-2,TGTGCCAGCGGAGTGTTGGCCTATGGCTACACCTTC,CASGVLAYGYTF
14,TRBV14,NA,TRBD2,TRBJ2-1,TGTGCCAGCAGCCAAGGCGGGGGGGAGTATGAGCAGTTCTTC,CASSQGGGEYEQFF
16,TRBV19,NA,NA,TRBJ1-4,TGTGCCAGTAGTATAGATTTTTCCGGGTACAATGAAAAACTGTTTTTT,CASSIDFSGYNEKLFF
15,TRBV5-6,NA,NA,TRBJ1-1,TGTGCCAGCAGCTTGGGGGGGGTTGGTTACACTGAAGCTTTCTTT,CASSLGGVGYTEAFF
14,TRBV9,NA,NA,TRBJ2-3,TGTGCCAGCAGCCTTGGGGAGGACACAGATACGCAGTATTTT,CASSLGEDTDTQYF
14,TRBV6-1,NA,NA,TRBJ1-3,TGTGCCGCCTCAGGGGTTGACTCTGGAAACACCATATATTTT,CAASGVDSGNTIYF